The rows below give T cell receptor beta chains drawn from one sample of a study of blood T cell repertoires in COVID-19. Profiled with immunoSEQ multiplex PCR; TCRdb holds only in-frame clones, not every one. Here the sample spans about 52,000 clones, around 88% being singletons. Specimen: peripheral blood. These receptor sequences come from a woman older than 75 with acute or convalescent COVID-19. CDR3s include the opening cysteine and the closing phenylalanine or tryptophan.

j_gene	v_gene	CDR3aa
TRBJ1-2	TRBV6-5	CASSYSRGNDGYTF
TRBJ1-6	TRBV7-9	CASSLGQAFNSPLHF
TRBJ1-1	TRBV3-1/TRBV3-2	CASSPRMNTEAFF
TRBJ1-1	TRBV6-4	CASSVGRATEAFF
TRBJ1-3	TRBV24-1	CATSDLRGQGNTIYF
TRBJ1-1	TRBV5-4	CASSLDRNIRTEAFF
TRBJ1-4	TRBV19	CASSIGTDATNEKLFF
TRBJ2-5	TRBV10-3	CAISGRTGEDSGAQYF
TRBJ1-2	TRBV6-5	CASRGQGAQNYGYTF
TRBJ1-6	TRBV3-1/TRBV3-2	CASSLRSDNSPLHF
TRBJ2-3	TRBV19	CACRPGGGTDTQYF
TRBJ1-1	TRBV30	CAWRTGAGNTEAFF
TRBJ2-5	TRBV28	CASRSGTGGQTQYF
TRBJ2-2	TRBV2	CASKSGTTTGELFF
TRBJ2-4	TRBV7-2	CASSLGVGRDIQYF
TRBJ1-1	TRBV4-2	CASSQVTGDTEAFF